The clone carrying this TCR beta chain was observed a single time. At one end the junction does not follow the germline gene, possibly because of a read error. The source of the sample is a study of CD8 T cells in ankylosing spondylitis. From the 5' RACE reads, TCRdb called clonotypes with MiXCR, one entry per CDR3 protein. The sample consists of more than 95,000 distinct CDR3 sequences, roughly 8% of them appearing once. This clonotype was obtained from a male donor with ankylosing spondylitis or in good health (not recorded which). Source material: blood, either unsorted or a sorted T cell fraction (not recorded which).

The CDR3 loop is CASSQGVRDITDMQYF. The CDR3 bases are TGCGCCAGCAGTCAAGGGGTCAGGGATATCACAGATATGCAGTATTTT. This rearrangement joins TRBV23-1 to TRBJ2-3; a weak D match, TRBD1 (5 bases). TRBV23-1 is an ORF for which the function is uncertain. The CDR3 covers 16 residues.